This T cell receptor (beta chain) originates from a study of blood T cell repertoires in COVID-19. On the study more broadly: Acute and convalescent COVID-19 specimens originated in the United States, Italy and Spain.

Clones were read by immunoSEQ multiplex PCR, and TCRdb kept only the in-frame ones, dropping some. Of some 250,000 clones listed, around 82% were seen once; the top ten hold around 8.9%. The V end was cut by 1 base, the J end by 7 bases, with 13 bases between. Germline V gives CDR1 MGHRA, CDR2 YSYEKL. The CDR3 is 14 residues long. The V gene is TRBV4-1, the J gene TRBJ1-2; D not certain. Sequencing used peripheral blood. This clonotype originated in a man aged 35-49 years with active or convalescent COVID-19. The CDR3 DNA reads TGCGCCAGCAGCCAAGTGGGAGGGAAGAGTGGCTACACCTTC. As protein: CASSQVGGKSGYTF.